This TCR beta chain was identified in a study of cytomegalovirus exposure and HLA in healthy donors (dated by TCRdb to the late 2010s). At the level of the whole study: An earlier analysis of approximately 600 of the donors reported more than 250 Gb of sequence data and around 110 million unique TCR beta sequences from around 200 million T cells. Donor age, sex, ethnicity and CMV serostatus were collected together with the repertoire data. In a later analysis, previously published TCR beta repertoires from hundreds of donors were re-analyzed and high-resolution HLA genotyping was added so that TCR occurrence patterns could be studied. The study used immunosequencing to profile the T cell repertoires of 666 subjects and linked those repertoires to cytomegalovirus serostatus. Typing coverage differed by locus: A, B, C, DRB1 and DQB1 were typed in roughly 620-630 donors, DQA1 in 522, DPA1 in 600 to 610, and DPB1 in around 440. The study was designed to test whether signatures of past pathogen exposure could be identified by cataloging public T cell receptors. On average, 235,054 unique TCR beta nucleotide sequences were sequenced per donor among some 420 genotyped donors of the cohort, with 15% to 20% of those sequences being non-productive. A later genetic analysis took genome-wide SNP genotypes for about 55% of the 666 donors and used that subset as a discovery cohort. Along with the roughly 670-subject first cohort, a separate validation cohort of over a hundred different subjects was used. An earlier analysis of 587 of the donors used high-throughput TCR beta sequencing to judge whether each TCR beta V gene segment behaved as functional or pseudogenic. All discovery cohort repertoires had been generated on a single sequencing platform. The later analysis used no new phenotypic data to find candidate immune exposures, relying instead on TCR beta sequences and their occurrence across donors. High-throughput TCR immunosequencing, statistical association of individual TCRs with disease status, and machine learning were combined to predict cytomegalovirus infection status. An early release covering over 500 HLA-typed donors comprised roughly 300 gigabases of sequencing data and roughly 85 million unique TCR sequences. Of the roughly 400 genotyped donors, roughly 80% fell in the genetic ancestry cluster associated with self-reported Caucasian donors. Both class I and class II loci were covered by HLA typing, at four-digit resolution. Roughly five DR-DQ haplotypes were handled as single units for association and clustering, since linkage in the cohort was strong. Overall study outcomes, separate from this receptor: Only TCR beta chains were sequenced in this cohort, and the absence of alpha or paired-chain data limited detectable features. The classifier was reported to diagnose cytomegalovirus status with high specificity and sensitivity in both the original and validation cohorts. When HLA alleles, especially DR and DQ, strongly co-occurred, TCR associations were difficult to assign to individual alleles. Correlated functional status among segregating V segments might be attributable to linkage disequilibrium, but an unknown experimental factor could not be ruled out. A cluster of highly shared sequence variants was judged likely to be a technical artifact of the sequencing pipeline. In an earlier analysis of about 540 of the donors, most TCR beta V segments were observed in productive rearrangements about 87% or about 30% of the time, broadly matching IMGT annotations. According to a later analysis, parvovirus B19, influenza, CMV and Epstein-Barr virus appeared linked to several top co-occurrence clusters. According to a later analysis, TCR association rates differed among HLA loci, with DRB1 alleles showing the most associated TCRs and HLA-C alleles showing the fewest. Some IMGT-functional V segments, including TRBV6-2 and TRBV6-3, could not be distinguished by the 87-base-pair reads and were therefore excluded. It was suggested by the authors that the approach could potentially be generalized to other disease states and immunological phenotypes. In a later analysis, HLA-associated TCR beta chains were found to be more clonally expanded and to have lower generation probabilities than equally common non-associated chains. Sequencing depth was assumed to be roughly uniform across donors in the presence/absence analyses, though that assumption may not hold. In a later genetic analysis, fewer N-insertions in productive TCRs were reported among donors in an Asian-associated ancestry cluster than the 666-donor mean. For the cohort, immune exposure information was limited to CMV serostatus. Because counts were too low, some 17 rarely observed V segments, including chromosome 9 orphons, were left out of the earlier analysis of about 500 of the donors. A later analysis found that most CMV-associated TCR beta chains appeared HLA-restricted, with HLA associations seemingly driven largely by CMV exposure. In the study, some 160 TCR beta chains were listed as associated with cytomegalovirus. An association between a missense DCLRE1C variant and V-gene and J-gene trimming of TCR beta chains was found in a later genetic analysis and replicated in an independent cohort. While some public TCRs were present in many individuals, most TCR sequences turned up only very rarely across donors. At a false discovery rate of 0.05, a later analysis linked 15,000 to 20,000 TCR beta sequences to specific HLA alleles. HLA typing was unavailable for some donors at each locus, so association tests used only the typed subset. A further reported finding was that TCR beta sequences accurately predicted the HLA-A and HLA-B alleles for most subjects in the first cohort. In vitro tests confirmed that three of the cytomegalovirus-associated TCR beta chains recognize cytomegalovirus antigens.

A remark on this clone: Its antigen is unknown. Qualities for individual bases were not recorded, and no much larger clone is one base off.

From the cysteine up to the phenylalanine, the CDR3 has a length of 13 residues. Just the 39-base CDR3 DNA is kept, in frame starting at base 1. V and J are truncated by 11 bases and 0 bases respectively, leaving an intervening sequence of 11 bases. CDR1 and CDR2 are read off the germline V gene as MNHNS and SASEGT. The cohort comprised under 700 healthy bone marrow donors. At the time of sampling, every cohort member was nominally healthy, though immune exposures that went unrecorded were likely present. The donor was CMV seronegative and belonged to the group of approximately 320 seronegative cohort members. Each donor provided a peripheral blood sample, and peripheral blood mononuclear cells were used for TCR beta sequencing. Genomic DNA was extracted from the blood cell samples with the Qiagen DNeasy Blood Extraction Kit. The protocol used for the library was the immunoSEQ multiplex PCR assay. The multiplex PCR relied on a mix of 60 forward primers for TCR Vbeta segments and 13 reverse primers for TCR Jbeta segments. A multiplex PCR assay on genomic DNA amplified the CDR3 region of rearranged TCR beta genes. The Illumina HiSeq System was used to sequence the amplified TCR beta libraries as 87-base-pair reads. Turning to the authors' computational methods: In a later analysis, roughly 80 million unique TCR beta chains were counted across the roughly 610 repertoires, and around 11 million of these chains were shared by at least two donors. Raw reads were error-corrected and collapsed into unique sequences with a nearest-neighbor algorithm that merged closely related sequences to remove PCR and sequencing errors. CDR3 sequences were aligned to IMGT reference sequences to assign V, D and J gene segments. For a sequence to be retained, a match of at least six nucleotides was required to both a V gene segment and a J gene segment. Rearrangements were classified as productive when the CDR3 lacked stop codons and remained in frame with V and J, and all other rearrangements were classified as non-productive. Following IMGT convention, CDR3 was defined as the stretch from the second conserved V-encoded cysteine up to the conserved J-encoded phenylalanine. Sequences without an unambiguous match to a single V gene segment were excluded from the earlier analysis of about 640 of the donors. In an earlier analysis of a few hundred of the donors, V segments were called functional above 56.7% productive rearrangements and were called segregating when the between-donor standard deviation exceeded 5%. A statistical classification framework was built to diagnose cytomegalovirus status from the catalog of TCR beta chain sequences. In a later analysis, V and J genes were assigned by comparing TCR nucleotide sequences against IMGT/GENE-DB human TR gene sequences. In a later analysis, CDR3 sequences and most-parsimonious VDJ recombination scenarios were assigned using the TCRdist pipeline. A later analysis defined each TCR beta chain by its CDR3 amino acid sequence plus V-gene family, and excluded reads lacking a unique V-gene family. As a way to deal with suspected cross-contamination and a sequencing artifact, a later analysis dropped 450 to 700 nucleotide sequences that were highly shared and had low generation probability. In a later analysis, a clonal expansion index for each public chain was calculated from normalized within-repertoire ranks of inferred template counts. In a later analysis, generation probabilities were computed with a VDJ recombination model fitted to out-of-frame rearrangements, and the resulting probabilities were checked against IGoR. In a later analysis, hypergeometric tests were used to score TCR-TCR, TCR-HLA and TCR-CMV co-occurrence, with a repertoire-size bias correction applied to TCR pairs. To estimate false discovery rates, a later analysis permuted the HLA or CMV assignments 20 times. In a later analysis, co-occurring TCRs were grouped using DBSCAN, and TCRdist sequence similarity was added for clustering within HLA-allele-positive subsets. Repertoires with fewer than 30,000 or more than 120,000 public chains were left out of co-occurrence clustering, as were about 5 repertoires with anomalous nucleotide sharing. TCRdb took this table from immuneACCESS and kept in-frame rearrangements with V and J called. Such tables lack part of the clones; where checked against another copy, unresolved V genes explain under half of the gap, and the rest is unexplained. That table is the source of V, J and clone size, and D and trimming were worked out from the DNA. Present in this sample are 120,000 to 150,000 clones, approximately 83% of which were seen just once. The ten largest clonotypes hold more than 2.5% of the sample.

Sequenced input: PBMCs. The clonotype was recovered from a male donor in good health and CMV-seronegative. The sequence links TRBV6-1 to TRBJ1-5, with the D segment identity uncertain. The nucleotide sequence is TGTGCCGCCGCCAGTTATAGCAATCAGCCCCAGCATTTT. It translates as CAAASYSNQPQHF.